Each of the 30 T cell receptor beta chains below was sequenced from the same sample in a study of cytomegalovirus exposure and HLA in healthy donors. 60 Vbeta and 13 Jbeta primers were used in PCR. The protocol was immunoSEQ multiplex PCR, while the TCRdb copy is restricted to in-frame clones and leaves out a portion. The sample includes about 140,000 clones. Sequenced input: PBMCs. These receptors were obtained from a woman aged 18-29 years in good health and CMV-seronegative.

The chain has TRBV7-6 and TRBJ2-1, with 8 bases fitting TRBD2. The CDR3 covers 14 residues. From germline, CDR1 is SGHVS and CDR2 FNYEAQ. With V trimmed by 6 bases and J by 10 bases, 11 bases remained unmatched. CDR3 loop: CASSWSSAGGEQFF. CDR3 in DNA: TGTGCCAGCAGTTGGAGTTCGGCGGGAGGCGAGCAGTTCTTC. The full variable domain, its missing parts supplied by reference TRBV7-6 and TRBJ2-1, is GAGVSQSPRYKVTKRGQDVALRCDPISGHVSLYWYRQALGQGPEFLTYFNYEAQQDKSGLPNDRFSAERPEGSISTLTIQRTEQRDSAMYRCASSWSSAGGEQFFGPGTRLTVL.

V usage is TRBV11-2 and J usage is TRBJ2-3; no clear D gene. In germline, CDR1 is SGHAT, CDR2 FQNNGV. Trimming took 4 bases from V and 2 from J, leaving 4 bases between them. The CDR3 length is 12 residues. CDR3 protein: CASSSLTDTQYF. As DNA, the CDR3 is TGTGCCAGCAGCTCCCTCACAGATACGCAGTATTTT.

The J gene is TRBJ2-4, the V gene TRBV19, with 9 bases fitting TRBD2. The V and J ends lost 4 bases and 7 bases, in that order; junction bases with no gene match: 14. Germline V gene sequence: CDR1 LNHDA, CDR2 SQIVND (reference sequence). This CDR3 spans 17 amino acids. The CDR3: CASSTLYGGRAMNIQYF. CDR3 nucleotide sequence: TGTGCCAGTAGTACTTTATACGGCGGGAGGGCCATGAACATTCAGTACTTC.

The chain links TRBV7-3 to TRBJ2-1; 10 bases fit TRBD2. The CDR3 extends over 15 amino acids. With 4 bases clipped from V and 2 bases from J, the junction kept 2 bases outside the gene matches. CDR1 SGHTA and CDR2 FQGTGA come from the germline V gene. The CDR3 nucleotides read TGTGCCAGCAGCTCAAGCGGGAGGGCCTACAATGAGCAGTTCTTC. The encoded protein is CASSSSGRAYNEQFF.

The chain couples TRBV27 to TRBJ2-2, with 8 bases that match TRBD1. From germline, CDR1 is MNHEY and CDR2 SMNVEV (reference sequence). Losses at the gene ends were 6 bases for V and 4 bases for J; bases not matched to a gene: 7. The CDR3 contains 15 residues. CDR3 DNA: TGTGCCAGCAGGCTGGGACAGGCAATCACCGGGGAGCTGTTTTTT. Amino acid sequence: CASRLGQAITGELFF.

The chain couples TRBV19 to TRBJ1-6; the D gene is possibly TRBD1 (5 bases). CDR3 length: 15 amino acids. Germline V gives CDR1 LNHDA, CDR2 SQIVND (reference sequence). V shed 3 bases and J shed 4 bases, with 10 bases lying between them. CDR3 DNA sequence: TGTGCCAGTAGTATTGCCGACAGTTATAATTCACCCCTCCACTTT. It codes for CASSIADSYNSPLHF.

The chain recombines TRBV4-2 with TRBJ2-1; possible D gene TRBD2, 5 bases. This CDR3 is built from 15 residues. Trimming removed 4 bases at V and 4 bases at J, with 14 bases between. The V gene's germline CDR1 is LGHNA and CDR2 YNFKEQ. The CDR3 here is CASSLGIERYNEQFF. The CDR3 nucleotides are TGTGCCAGCAGCCTAGGCATAGAGCGGTACAATGAGCAGTTCTTC.

V usage is TRBV9 and J usage is TRBJ2-7, with D uncertain. The V and J ends lost 0 bases and 2 bases respectively, with 9 bases between them. Looked up from germline, CDR1 is SGDLS and CDR2 is YYNGEE. This CDR3 contains 14 residues. CDR3 sequence: CASSVGSLAYEQYF. CDR3 bases: TGTGCCAGCAGCGTAGGGTCGTTAGCCTACGAGCAGTACTTC.

The chain is built from TRBV7-9 and TRBJ2-7; maybe TRBD1 (6 bases). The germline V gene encodes CDR1 SEHNR and CDR2 FQNEAQ (reference sequence). V lost 3 bases and J 5 bases, leaving 11 bases between the germline ends. This CDR3 has 13 residues. CDR3 in amino acids: CASSFNRADEQYV. DNA for the CDR3: TGTGCCAGCAGCTTCAACAGGGCCGACGAGCAGTACGTC.

The chain recombines TRBV11-3 with TRBJ1-1; 7 bases fit TRBD1. The junction had 6 bases not matched to a gene; V was cut back by 0 bases and J by 2 bases. Germline V CDR1 and CDR2: SGHNT, YENEEA. The CDR3 is made up of 16 amino acids. The CDR3 sequence is CASSLDLGGGNTEAFF. CDR3 sequence (DNA): TGTGCCAGCAGCTTAGATCTTGGAGGGGGCAACACTGAAGCTTTCTTT.

On this clone: Other DNA sequences in the sample encode the same CDR3. The V gene is TRBV19, the J gene TRBJ2-5, with TRBD2 matching 7 bases. There are 14 residues in the CDR3. Germline V gene sequence: CDR1 LNHDA, CDR2 SQIVND (reference sequence). The junction had 2 bases not matched to a gene; V was cut back by 2 bases and J by 2 bases. CDR3 sequence reads: CASSIPGLQETQYF. The DNA for the CDR3 is TGTGCCAGTAGTATACCGGGACTACAAGAGACCCAGTACTTC. Filled out from reference TRBV19 and TRBJ2-5, the complete variable domain reads DGGITQSPKYLFRKEGQNVTLSCEQNLNHDAMYWYRQDPGQGLRLIYYSQIVNDFQKGDIAEGYSVSREKKESFPLTVTSAQKNPTAFYLCASSIPGLQETQYFGPGTRLLVL.

This rearrangement joins TRBV7-2 to TRBJ2-1, with D perhaps TRBD1 (5 bases). The CDR3 is 15 residues long. Germline V CDR1 and CDR2: SGHTA, FQGNSA. The V gene lost 2 bases and the J gene lost 14 bases, with 22 bases spanning the gap. The CDR3 DNA sequence: TGTGCCAGCAGCTTACAGGGTGTCAACAACGGATTGGAGTTCTTC. Translated: CASSLQGVNNGLEFF.

The V call is TRBV4-2, the J call TRBJ1-5; the D is unclear. The V end was cut by 0 bases, the J end by 7 bases, with 16 bases between. CDR1 LGHNA and CDR2 YNFKEQ come from the germline V gene. This CDR3 comprises 16 residues. The CDR3 sequence: CASSQEGGTGRQPQHF. The CDR3 DNA follows: TGTGCCAGCAGCCAAGAGGGAGGTACGGGGAGACAGCCCCAGCATTTT.

The chain has TRBV27 and TRBJ1-5; TRBD1 agrees at 7 bases. Per germline, CDR1 MNHEY and CDR2 SMNVEV (reference sequence). CDR3 length equals 14 residues. The V gene end was trimmed by 4 bases and the J gene end by 5 bases; junction bases not matched to a gene: 5. CDR3 loop: CASSSDRSHQPQHF. CDR3 nucleotides: TGTGCCAGCAGTTCGGACAGGAGCCATCAGCCCCAGCATTTT.

The chain combines TRBV29-1 with TRBJ2-3, with a tentative D call TRBD2 (5 bases). The CDR3 is made up of 14 amino acids. CDR1 is SQVTM and CDR2 is ANQGSEA in the germline V gene. CDR3 DNA sequence: TGCAGTTCCCGCGGGCAGGTTGACACAGATACGCAGTATTTT. It is translated as CSSRGQVDTDTQYF.

V gene TRBV18 combines with J gene TRBJ2-7; no clear D gene. The CDR3 is made up of 13 amino acids. Trimming removed 2 bases at V and 4 bases at J, with 9 bases between. Germline loops: CDR1 KGHSH, CDR2 LQKENI. DNA of the CDR3: TGTGCCAGCTCACCAGACGTAGCATACGAGCAGTACTTC. Its translation is CASSPDVAYEQYF.

The V gene is TRBV7-6, the J gene TRBJ2-2; 12 nucleotides match TRBD2. Germline CDR1 SGHVS, CDR2 FNYEAQ. There are 16 residues in the CDR3. With 5 bases clipped from V and 5 bases from J, the junction kept 6 bases outside the gene matches. As DNA, the CDR3 is TGTGCCAGCAGCCCCCGGACTAGCGGGGTAACCGGGGAGCTGTTTTTT. Protein: CASSPRTSGVTGELFF.

The CDR3 DNA follows: TGTGCCAGCAGTGAAATAGGCCAGGGGGTTAGCACAGATACGCAGTATTTT. Translated: CASSEIGQGVSTDTQYF. The rearrangement links TRBV6-1 to TRBJ2-3; 7 nucleotides match TRBD1. CDR1 and CDR2 (germline): MNHNS, SASEGT. This CDR3 is 17 amino acids long. V lost 2 bases to trimming and J lost 0 bases; unmatched junction nucleotides: 8.

The V and J genes are TRBV6-6 and TRBJ2-1; D perhaps matches TRBD1 (5 bases). The CDR3 is 14 residues long. V was shortened by 2 bases and J by 6 bases, with 11 bases between the two germline ends. Looked up from germline, CDR1 is MNHNY and CDR2 is SVGAGI (reference sequence). CDR3 loop: CASSYNRQINEQFF. The CDR3 nucleotides are TGTGCCAGCAGTTACAACCGACAGATCAATGAGCAGTTCTTC.

The genes are TRBV19 and TRBJ2-2; TRBD2 aligns across 11 bases. CDR1 and CDR2 (germline): LNHDA, SQIVND (reference sequence). CDR3 length: 14 residues. The V segment lost 8 bases and the J segment 5 bases; nucleotides outside the gene matches: 4. In DNA, the CDR3 is TGTGCCAGTGGGGCTAGCGGGAGGACCGGGGAGCTGTTTTTT. Its translation: CASGASGRTGELFF.

The chain has TRBV12-5 and TRBJ2-1; 10 nucleotides match TRBD2. CDR1 and CDR2 from the germline V gene are LGHNT and FRNRAP. The trim removed 1 base at V and 4 bases at J, leaving 4 bases unmatched. The CDR3 totals 16 residues. For the CDR3, the DNA is TGTGCTAGTGGTTTGGCGGGACTAGCGCAATACAATGAGCAGTTCTTC. This encodes CASGLAGLAQYNEQFF.

The rearrangement joins TRBV7-9 to TRBJ2-2; D is perhaps TRBD1 (6 bases). Germline V gives CDR1 SEHNR, CDR2 FQNEAQ (reference sequence). The V gene lost 8 bases and the J gene lost 5 bases, with 15 bases spanning the gap. The CDR3 totals 14 residues. CDR3 in amino acids: CASDVRGVTGELFF. CDR3 in DNA: TGTGCCAGCGACGTCAGGGGAGTAACCGGGGAGCTGTTTTTT.

This chain joins TRBV6-5 and TRBJ2-1; TRBD1 matches at 10 bases. CDR1 and CDR2 (germline): MNHEY, SVGAGI. Trimming removed 3 bases from V and 7 bases from J; junction bases left unmatched: 6. The CDR3 extends over 15 amino acids. The CDR3 bases are TGTGCCAGCAGTTATAATGGACAGGGGGGAAATGAGCAGTTCTTC. The encoded protein is CASSYNGQGGNEQFF.

This chain uses TRBV7-2 with TRBJ1-3, with TRBD1 identical over 12 bases. This CDR3 spans 17 amino acids. The trim removed 5 bases at V and 0 bases at J, leaving 5 bases unmatched. Germline values: CDR1 SGHTA, CDR2 FQGNSA. The CDR3 sequence: CASSGTGGFGSGNTIYF. DNA of the CDR3: TGTGCCAGCAGCGGGACAGGGGGCTTCGGCTCTGGAAACACCATATATTTT.

The chain is built from TRBV29-1 and TRBJ2-1, with 9 nucleotides matching TRBD2. CDR3 length equals 13 residues. Germline V gene lookup returns CDR1 SQVTM and CDR2 ANQGSEA. Losses at the gene ends were 6 bases for V and 10 bases for J; bases not matched to a gene: 10. CDR3 sequence reads: CSVRRGGVAEQFF. CDR3 DNA: TGCAGCGTAAGGCGGGGGGGCGTCGCGGAGCAGTTCTTC.

The chain has TRBV7-3 and TRBJ1-1; TRBD1 aligns across 8 bases. CDR1 and CDR2 (germline): SGHTA, FQGTGA. The J segment lost 5 bases and the V segment lost 2 bases, leaving 10 bases of the junction unmatched. This CDR3 has 16 residues. The DNA of the CDR3 is TGTGCCAGCAGCTTACCTCCGGACAGGGCGTGGACTGAAGCTTTCTTT. It specifies CASSLPPDRAWTEAFF.

The CDR3 protein is CASSDKRGQQETQYF. The DNA for the CDR3 is TGTGCCAGCAGCGACAAAAGAGGACAGCAAGAGACCCAGTACTTC. The chain has TRBV11-3 and TRBJ2-5, with TRBD1 as a possible D gene (6 bases). Trimming removed 5 bases at V and 2 bases at J, with 15 bases between. CDR3 length: 15 residues. Germline CDR1 reads SGHNT; CDR2 reads YENEEA.

V and J are TRBV6-4 and TRBJ1-4; a possible D gene is TRBD1 (5 bases). With 11 bases removed from V and 7 bases from J, the gap between germline ends came to 14 bases. There are 12 residues in the CDR3. CDR1 is MRHNA and CDR2 is SNTAGT in the germline V gene. The CDR3 DNA sequence: TGTGCCGGGGCAAAGGACCTTGAAAAACTGTTTTTT. Translation: CAGAKDLEKLFF.

The genes are TRBV5-1 and TRBJ2-7; TRBD1 aligns across 7 bases. Trimming removed 2 bases from V and 3 bases from J; junction bases left unmatched: 8. In germline, CDR1 is SGHRS, CDR2 YFSETQ. The CDR3 spans 15 residues. This CDR3 is CASSFDQGQSYEQYF. Here the CDR3 DNA reads TGCGCCAGCAGCTTCGACCAGGGACAGAGCTACGAGCAGTACTTC.

This chain uses TRBV7-3 with TRBJ1-2; D not resolved. This CDR3 is built from 14 residues. From germline, CDR1 is SGHTA and CDR2 FQGTGA. V lost 0 bases to trimming and J lost 8 bases, with 13 bases between them. The CDR3 nucleotides are TGTGCCAGCAGCTTAACGGACGAGGGTGACGGCTACACCTTC. It encodes CASSLTDEGDGYTF.